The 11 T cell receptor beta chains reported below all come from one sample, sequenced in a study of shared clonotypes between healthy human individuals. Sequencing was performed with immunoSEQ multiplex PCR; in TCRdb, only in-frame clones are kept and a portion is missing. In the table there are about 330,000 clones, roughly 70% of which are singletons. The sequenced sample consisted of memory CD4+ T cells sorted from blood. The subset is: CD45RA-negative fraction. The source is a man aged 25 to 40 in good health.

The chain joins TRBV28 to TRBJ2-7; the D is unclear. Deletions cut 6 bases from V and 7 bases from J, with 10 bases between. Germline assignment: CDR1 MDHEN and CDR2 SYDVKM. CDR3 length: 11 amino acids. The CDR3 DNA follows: TGTGCCAGCAGCCTAACCGTGGAGCAGTACTTC. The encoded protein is CASSLTVEQYF.

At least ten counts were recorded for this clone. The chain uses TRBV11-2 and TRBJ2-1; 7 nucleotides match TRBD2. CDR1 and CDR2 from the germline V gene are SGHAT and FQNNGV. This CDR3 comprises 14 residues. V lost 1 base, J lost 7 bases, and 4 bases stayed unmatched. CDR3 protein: CASSLAAGANEQFF. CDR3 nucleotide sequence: TGTGCCAGCAGCTTAGCGGCGGGAGCTAATGAGCAGTTCTTC. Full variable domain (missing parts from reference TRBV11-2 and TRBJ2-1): EAGVAQSPRYKIIEKRQSVAFWCNPISGHATLYWYQQILGQGPKLLIQFQNNGVVDDSQLPKDRFSAERLKGVDSTLKIQPAKLEDSAVYLCASSLAAGANEQFFGPGTRLTVL.

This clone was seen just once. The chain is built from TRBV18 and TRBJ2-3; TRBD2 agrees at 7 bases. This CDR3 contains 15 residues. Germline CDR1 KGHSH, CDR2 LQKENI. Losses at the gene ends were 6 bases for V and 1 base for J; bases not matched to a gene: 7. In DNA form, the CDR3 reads TGTGCCAGCTCTCCTACTGCGGGGGGCACAGATACGCAGTATTTT. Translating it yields CASSPTAGGTDTQYF. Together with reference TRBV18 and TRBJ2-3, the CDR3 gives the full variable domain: NAGVMQNPRHLVRRRGQEARLRCSPMKGHSHVYWYRQLPEEGLKFMVYLQKENIIDESGMPKERFSAEFPKEGPSILRIQQVVRGDSAAYFCASSPTAGGTDTQYFGPGTRLTVL.

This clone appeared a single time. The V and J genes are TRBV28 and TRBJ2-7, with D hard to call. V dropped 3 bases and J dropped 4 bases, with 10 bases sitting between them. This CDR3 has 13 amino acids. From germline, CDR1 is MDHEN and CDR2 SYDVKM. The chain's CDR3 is CASSFHQSYEQYF. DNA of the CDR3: TGTGCCAGCAGTTTTCATCAGTCGTACGAGCAGTACTTC.

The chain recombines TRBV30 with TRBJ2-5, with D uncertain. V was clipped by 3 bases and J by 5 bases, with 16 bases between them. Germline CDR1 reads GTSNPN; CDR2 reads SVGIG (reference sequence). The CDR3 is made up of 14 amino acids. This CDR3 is CAWRPLGEFETQYF. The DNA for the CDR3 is TGTGCCTGGAGACCCCTTGGGGAATTTGAGACCCAGTACTTC.

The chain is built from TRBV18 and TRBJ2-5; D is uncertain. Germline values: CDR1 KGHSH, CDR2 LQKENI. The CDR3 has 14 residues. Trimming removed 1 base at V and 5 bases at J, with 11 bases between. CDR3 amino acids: CASSPQVVGETQYF. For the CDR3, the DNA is TGTGCCAGCTCACCACAAGTTGTAGGGGAGACCCAGTACTTC.

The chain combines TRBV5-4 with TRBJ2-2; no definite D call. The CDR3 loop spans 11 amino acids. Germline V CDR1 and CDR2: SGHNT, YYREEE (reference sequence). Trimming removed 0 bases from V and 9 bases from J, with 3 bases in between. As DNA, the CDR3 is TGTGCCAGCAGCTTGGGTAGGGAGCTGTTTTTT. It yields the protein CASSLGRELFF.

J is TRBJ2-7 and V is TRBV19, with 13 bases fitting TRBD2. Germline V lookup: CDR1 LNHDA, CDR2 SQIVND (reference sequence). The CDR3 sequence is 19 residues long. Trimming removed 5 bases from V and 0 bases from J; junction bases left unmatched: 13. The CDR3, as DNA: TGTGCCAGTAGTGAAGCCCCGGGACTAGCGGGGAGCTACTCCTACGAGCAGTACTTC. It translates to CASSEAPGLAGSYSYEQYF. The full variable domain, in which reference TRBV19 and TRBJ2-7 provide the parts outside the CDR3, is DGGITQSPKYLFRKEGQNVTLSCEQNLNHDAMYWYRQDPGQGLRLIYYSQIVNDFQKGDIAEGYSVSREKKESFPLTVTSAQKNPTAFYLCASSEAPGLAGSYSYEQYFGPGTRLTVT.

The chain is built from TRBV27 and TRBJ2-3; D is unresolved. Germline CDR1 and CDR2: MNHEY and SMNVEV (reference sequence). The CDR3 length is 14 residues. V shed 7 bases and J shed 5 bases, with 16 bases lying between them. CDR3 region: CASTPGTVKDTQYF. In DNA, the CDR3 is TGTGCCAGCACCCCCGGAACCGTAAAAGATACGCAGTATTTT.

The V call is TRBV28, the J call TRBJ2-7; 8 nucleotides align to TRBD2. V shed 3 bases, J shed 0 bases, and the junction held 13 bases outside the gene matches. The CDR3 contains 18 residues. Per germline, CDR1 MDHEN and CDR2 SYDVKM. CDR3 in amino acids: CASSFAPAGDPRSYEQYF. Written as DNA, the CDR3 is TGTGCCAGCAGTTTCGCACCAGCGGGAGATCCTCGCTCCTACGAGCAGTACTTC.

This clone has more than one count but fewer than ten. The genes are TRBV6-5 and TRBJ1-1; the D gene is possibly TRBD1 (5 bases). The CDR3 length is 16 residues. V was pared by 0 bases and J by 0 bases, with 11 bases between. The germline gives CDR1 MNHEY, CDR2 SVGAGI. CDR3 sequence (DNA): TGTGCCAGCAGTTACTCAATGACAGCAATGAACACTGAAGCTTTCTTT. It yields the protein CASSYSMTAMNTEAFF.